The clone carrying this TCR beta chain appeared a few times. Trimming pared 10 bases from V and 6 bases from J, leaving 14 bases between. In germline, CDR1 is SGHAT, CDR2 FQNNGV. The CDR3 is 12 amino acids. This entry is derived from a study of blood T cell repertoires in COVID-19. Study summary: T cells, B-cell-depleted T cells, or PBMCs provided the cDNA or gDNA that served as material.

Clones were sequenced by immunoSEQ multiplex PCR, and TCRdb holds only the in-frame ones, with some missing. The sample has roughly 130,000 clones; approximately 84% are singletons. This receptor was identified in a woman aged 45 to 65 with acute COVID-19. The J gene is TRBJ2-3, the V gene TRBV11-2; D call uncertain. Sequencing was performed on PBMCs or T cells enriched from blood (not recorded which). CDR3 region: CATQKQYDTQYF. Here the CDR3 DNA reads TGTGCCACCCAGAAACAGTACGATACGCAGTATTTT. The complete variable domain, with remaining parts taken from reference TRBV11-2 and TRBJ2-3, reads EAGVAQSPRYKIIEKRQSVAFWCNPISGHATLYWYQQILGQGPKLLIQFQNNGVVDDSQLPKDRFSAERLKGVDSTLKIQPAKLEDSAVYLCATQKQYDTQYFGPGTRLTVL.